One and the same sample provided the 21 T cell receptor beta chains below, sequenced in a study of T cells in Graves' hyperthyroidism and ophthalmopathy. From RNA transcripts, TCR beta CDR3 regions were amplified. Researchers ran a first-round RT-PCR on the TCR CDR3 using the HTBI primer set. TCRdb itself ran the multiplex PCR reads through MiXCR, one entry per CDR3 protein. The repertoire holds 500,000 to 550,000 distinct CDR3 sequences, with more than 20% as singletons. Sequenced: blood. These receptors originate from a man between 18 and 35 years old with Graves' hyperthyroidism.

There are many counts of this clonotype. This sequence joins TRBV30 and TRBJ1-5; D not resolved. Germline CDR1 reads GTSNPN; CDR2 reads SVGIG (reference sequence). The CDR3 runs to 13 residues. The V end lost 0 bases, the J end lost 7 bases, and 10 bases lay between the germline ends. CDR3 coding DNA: TGTGCCTGGAGTGTAGCCGGAGGACAGCCCCAGCATTTT. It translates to CAWSVAGGQPQHF.

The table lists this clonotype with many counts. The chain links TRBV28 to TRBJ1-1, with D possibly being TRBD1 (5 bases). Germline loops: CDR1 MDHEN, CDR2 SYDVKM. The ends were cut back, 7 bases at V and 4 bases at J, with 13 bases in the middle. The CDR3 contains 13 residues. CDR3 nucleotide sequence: TGTGCCAGCATACCGGGGGGGGGCACTGAAGCTTTCTTT. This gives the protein CASIPGGGTEAFF.

The CDR3 DNA follows: TGTGCCAGCAGCAAAACCTCCGGACTAGCGGGATACGTCACCGGGGAGCTGTTTTTT. Its translation is CASSKTSGLAGYVTGELFF. The rearrangement uses TRBV6-2 or TRBV6-3 and TRBJ2-2; 12 positions match TRBD2. Germline V gene data show CDR1 as MNHEY and CDR2 as SVGEGT. Trimming took 6 bases from V and 4 from J; bases not matched to a gene: 15. CDR3 length: 19 residues.

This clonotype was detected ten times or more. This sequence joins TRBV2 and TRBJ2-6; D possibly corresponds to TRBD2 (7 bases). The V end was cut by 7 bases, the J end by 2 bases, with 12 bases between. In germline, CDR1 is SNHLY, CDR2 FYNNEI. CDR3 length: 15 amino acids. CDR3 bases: TGTGCCAGCAAGAAGGGGGGGACTGGGGCCAACGTCCTGACTTTC. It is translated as CASKKGGTGANVLTF.

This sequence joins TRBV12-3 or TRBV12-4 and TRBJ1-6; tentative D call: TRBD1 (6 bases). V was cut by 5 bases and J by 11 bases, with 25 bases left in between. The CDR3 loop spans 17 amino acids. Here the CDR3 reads CASSPPGHEIGVAPLHF. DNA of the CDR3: TGTGCCAGCAGTCCCCCGGGACACGAAATTGGTGTAGCACCCCTCCACTTT.

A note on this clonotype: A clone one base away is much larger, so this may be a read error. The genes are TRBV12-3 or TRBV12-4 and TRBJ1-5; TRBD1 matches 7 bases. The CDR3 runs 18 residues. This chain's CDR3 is CASSLSQRGQLINRPQHF. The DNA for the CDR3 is TGTGCCAGCAGTTTATCACAACGGGGACAGTTAATAAATCGGCCCCAGCATTTT.

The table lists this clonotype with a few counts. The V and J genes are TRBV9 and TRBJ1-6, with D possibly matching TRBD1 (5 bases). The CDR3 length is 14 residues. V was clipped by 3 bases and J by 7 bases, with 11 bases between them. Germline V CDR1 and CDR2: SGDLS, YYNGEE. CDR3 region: CASSADSVNSPLHF. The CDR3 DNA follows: TGTGCCAGCAGCGCTGACAGTGTCAATTCACCCCTCCACTTT.

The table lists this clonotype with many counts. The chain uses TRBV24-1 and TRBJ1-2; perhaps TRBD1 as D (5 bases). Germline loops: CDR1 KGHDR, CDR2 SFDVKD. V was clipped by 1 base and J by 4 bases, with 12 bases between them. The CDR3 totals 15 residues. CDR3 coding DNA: TGTGCCACCAGTGATTTAAAGACAGATTTCTATGGCTACACCTTC. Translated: CATSDLKTDFYGYTF.

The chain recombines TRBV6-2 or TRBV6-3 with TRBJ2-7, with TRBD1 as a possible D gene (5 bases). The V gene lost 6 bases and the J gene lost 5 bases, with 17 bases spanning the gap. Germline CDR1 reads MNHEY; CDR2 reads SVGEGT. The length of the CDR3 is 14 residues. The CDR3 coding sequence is TGTGCCAGCAGCCAGCAGGGAAGGTCCCACGAGCAGTACTTC. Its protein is CASSQQGRSHEQYF.

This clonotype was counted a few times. For the CDR3, the DNA is TGTGCCAGTGCGCAGGGGGGGGGCGGTCAGCCCCAGCATTTT. Protein: CASAQGGGGQPQHF. J is TRBJ1-5 and V is TRBV2, with TRBD1 matching over 7 bases. Germline V gene sequence: CDR1 SNHLY, CDR2 FYNNEI. J lost 6 bases, V lost 9 bases, and 11 bases had no gene match. This CDR3 spans 14 amino acids. Using reference TRBV2 and TRBJ1-5 for the parts outside the CDR3, the full variable domain is EPEVTQTPSHQVTQMGQEVILRCVPISNHLYFYWYRQILGQKVEFLVSFYNNEISEKSEIFDDQFSVERPDGSNFTLKIRSTKLEDSAMYFCASAQGGGGQPQHFGDGTRLSIL.

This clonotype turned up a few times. The CDR3 DNA reads TGTGCCAGCAGTGAAGAGGTGACAGGTGGTGACACCATATATTTT. Translating it yields CASSEEVTGGDTIYF. The gene calls are TRBV6-1 and TRBJ1-3; a possible D gene is TRBD1 (6 bases). This CDR3 comprises 15 residues. Trimming removed 1 base at V and 8 bases at J, with 15 bases between. Looked up from germline, CDR1 is MNHNS and CDR2 is SASEGT.

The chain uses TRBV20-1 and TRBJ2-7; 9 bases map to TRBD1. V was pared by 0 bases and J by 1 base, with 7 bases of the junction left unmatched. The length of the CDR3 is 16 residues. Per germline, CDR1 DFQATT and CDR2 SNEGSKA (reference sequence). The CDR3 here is CSAREGGTGISYEQYF. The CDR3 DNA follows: TGCAGTGCTAGAGAGGGGGGGACAGGGATTTCCTACGAGCAGTACTTC.

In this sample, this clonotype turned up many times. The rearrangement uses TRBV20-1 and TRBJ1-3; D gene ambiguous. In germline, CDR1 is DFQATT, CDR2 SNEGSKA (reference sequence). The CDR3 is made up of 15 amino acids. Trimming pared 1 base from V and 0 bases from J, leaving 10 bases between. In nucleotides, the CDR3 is TGCAGTGCTAGAGCTGACGGGAGCTCTGGAAACACCATATATTTT. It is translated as CSARADGSSGNTIYF.

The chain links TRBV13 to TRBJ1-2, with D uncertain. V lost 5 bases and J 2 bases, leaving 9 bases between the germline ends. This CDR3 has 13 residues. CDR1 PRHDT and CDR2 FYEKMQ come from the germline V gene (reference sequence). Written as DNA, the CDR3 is TGTGCCAGCAGCCGGGAGGCCAACTATGGCTACACCTTC. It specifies CASSREANYGYTF.

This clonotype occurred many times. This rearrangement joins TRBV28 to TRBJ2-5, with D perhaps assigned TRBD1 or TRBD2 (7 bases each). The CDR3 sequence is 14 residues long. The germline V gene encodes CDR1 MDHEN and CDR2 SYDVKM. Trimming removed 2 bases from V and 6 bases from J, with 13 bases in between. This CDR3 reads CASSLLQGGQTQYF. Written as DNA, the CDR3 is TGTGCCAGCAGTTTACTGCAGGGGGGGCAGACCCAGTACTTC.

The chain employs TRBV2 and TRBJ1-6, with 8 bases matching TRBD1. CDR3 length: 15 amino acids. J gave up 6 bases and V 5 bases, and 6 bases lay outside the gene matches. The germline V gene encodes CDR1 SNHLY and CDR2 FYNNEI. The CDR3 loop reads CASSRTGWGNSPLHF. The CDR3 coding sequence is TGTGCCAGCAGTCGGACAGGGTGGGGTAATTCACCCCTCCACTTT.

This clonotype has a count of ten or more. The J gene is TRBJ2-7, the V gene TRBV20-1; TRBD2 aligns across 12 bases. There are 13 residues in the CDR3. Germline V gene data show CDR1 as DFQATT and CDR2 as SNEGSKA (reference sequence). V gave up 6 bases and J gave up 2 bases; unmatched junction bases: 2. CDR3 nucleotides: TGCAGTGCAGGACTAGCGGGGACCTACGAGCAGTACTTC. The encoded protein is CSAGLAGTYEQYF.

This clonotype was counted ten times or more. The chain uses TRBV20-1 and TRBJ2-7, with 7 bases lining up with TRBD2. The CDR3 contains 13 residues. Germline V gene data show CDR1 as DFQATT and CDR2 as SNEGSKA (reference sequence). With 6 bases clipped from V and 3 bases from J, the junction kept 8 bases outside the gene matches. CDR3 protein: CSAVTAGVYEQYF. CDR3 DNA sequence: TGCAGTGCGGTAACGGCGGGGGTCTACGAGCAGTACTTC.

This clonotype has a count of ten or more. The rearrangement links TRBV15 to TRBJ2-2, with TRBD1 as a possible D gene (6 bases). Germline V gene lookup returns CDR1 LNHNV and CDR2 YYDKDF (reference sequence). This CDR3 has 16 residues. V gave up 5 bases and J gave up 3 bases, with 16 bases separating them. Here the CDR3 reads CATSWTGTPYTGELFF. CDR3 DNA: TGTGCCACCAGCTGGACCGGGACACCTTACACCGGGGAGCTGTTTTTT.

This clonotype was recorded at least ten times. In DNA, the CDR3 is TGTGCCAGCAGTTACGAGGGGGAAATGTCACCCCTCCACTTT. It is translated as CASSYEGEMSPLHF. This chain uses TRBV6-2 or TRBV6-3 with TRBJ1-6; the D gene is possibly TRBD1 (6 bases). V was clipped by 2 bases and J by 10 bases, with 12 bases between them. Germline loops: CDR1 MNHEY, CDR2 SVGEGT. There are 14 residues in the CDR3.

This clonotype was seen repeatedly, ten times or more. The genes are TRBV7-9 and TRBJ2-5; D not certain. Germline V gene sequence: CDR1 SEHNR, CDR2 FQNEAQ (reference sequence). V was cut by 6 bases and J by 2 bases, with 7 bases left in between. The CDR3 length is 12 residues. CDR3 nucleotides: TGTGCCAGCAGTGGTGGTCAAGAGACCCAGTACTTC. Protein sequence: CASSGGQETQYF.